This T cell receptor (beta chain) was sequenced during a study of shared clonotypes between healthy human individuals. Clones were sequenced by immunoSEQ multiplex PCR, and TCRdb holds only the in-frame ones, with some missing. Among around 1,000,000 clones, about 72% were seen once, and the ten largest hold roughly 0.9%. V shed 10 bases, J shed 9 bases, and the junction held 10 bases outside the gene matches. There are 13 residues in the CDR3. Germline V CDR1 and CDR2: SGHDN, FVKESK. This clonotype was sampled from a man aged 18-30 years in good health. Some clones in this sample may be carry-over from other donors' samples. Sequenced material: memory CD4+ T cells from PBMCs. The subset: CD45RA-negative fraction. This chain links TRBV14 with TRBJ2-1; 9 bases line up with TRBD2. The CDR3 region is CATSAGGRGEQFF. In DNA, the CDR3 is TGTGCCACCTCTGCGGGAGGGCGGGGTGAGCAGTTCTTC. Together with reference TRBV14 and TRBJ2-1, the CDR3 gives the full variable domain: EAGVTQFPSHSVIEKGQTVTLRCDPISGHDNLYWYRRVMGKEIKFLLHFVKESKQDESGMPNNRFLAERTGGTYSTLKVQPAELEDSGVYFCATSAGGRGEQFFGPGTRLTVL.